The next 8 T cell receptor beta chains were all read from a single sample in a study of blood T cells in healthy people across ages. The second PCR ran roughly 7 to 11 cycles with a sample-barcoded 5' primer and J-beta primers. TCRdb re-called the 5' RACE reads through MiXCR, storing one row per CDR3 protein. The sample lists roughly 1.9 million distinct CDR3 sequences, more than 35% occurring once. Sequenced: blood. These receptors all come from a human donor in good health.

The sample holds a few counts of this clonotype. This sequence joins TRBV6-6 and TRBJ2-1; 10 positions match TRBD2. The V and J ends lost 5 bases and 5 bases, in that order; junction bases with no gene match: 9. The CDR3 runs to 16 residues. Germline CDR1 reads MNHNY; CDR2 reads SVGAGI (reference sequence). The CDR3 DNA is TGTGCCAGCAGTACCCACTCTAGCGGGGGTAACAATGAGCAGTTCTTC. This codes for CASSTHSSGGNNEQFF.

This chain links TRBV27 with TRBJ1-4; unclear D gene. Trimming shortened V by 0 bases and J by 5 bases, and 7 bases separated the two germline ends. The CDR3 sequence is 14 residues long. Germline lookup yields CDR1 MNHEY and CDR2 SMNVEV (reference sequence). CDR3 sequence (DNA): TGTGCCAGCAGTTTATCTATTCGAAATGAAAAACTGTTTTTT. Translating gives CASSLSIRNEKLFF.

The CDR3 here is CSARVGDSWTEAFF. The CDR3 DNA reads TGCAGTGCTAGAGTGGGGGATAGTTGGACTGAAGCTTTCTTT. The V gene is TRBV20-1, the J gene TRBJ1-1; maybe TRBD1 (5 bases). The germline CDR1 and CDR2 sequences are DFQATT and SNEGSKA (reference sequence). The CDR3 sequence is 14 residues long. V was cut by 1 base and J by 5 bases, with 14 bases left in between.

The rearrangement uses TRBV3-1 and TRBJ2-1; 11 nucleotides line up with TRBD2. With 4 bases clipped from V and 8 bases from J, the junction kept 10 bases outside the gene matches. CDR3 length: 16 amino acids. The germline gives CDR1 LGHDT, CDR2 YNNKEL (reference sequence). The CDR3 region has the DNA TGTGCCAGCAGCCTACTAGCGGGGGCCGGGTTCGATGAGCAGTTCTTC. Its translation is CASSLLAGAGFDEQFF.

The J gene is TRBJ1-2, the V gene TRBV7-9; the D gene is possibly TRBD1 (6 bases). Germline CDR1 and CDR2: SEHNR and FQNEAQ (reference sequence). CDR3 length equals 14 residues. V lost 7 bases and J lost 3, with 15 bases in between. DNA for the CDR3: TGTGCCAGCACCCCCCTGACAGGAGACTATGGCTACACCTTC. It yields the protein CASTPLTGDYGYTF. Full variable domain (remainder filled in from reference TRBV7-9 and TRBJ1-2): DTGVSQNPRHKITKRGQNVTFRCDPISEHNRLYWYRQTLGQGPEFLTYFQNEAQLEKSRLLSDRFSAERPKGSFSTLEIQRTEQGDSAMYLCASTPLTGDYGYTFGSGTRLTVV.

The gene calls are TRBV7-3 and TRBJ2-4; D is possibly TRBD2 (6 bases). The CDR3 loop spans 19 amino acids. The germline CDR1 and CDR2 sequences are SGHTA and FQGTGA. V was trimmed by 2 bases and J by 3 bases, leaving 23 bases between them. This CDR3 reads CASSLDSLGGARGKNIQYF. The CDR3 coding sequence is TGTGCCAGCAGCTTAGATTCGTTGGGCGGGGCAAGGGGCAAAAACATTCAGTACTTC.

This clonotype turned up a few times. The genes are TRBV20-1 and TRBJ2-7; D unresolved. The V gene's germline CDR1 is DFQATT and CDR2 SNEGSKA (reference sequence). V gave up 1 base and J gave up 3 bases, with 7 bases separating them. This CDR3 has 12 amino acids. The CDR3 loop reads CSARVGYYEQYF. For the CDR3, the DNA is TGCAGTGCTAGAGTTGGCTACTACGAGCAGTACTTC.

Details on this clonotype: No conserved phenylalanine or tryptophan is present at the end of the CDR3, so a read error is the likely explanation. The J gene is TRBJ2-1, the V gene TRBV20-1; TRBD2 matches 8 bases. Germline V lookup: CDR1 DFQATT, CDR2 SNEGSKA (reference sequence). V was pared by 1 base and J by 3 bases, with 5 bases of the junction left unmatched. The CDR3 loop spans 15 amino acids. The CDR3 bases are TGCAGTGCTAGAGGGGGCGGGGGGAACTACAATGAGCAGTTCATC. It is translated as CSARGGGGNYNEQFI.